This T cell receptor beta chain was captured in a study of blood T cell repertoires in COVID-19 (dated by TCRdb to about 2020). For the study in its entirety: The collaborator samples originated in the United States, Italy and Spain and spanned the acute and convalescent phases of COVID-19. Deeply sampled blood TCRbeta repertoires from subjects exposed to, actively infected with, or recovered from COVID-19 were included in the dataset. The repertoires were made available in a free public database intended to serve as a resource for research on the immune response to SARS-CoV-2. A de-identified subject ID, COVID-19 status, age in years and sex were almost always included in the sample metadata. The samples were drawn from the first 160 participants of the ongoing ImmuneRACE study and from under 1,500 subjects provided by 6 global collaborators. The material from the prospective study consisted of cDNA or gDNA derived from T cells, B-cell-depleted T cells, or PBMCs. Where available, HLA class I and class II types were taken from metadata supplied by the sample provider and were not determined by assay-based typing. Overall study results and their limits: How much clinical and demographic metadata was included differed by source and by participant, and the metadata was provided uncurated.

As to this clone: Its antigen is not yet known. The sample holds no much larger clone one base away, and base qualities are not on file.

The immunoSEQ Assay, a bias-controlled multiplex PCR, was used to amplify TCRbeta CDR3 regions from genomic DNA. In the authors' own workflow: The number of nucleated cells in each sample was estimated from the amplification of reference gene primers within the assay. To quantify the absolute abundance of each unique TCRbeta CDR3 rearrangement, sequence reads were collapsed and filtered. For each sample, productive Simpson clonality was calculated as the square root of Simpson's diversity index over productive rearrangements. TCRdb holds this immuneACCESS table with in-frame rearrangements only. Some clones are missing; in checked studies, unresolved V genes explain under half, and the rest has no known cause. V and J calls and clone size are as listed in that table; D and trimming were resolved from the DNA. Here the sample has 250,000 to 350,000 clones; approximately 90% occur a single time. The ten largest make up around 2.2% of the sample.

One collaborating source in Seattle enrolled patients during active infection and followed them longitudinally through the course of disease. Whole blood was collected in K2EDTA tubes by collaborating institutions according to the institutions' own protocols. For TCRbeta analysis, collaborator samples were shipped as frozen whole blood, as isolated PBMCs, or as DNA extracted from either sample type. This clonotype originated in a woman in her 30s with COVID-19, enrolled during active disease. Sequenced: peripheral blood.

The DNA reads as follows: TGTGCCACCAGTGATTCAGGACAGAGAGGCAATCAGCCCCAGCATTTT. This sequence encodes CATSDSGQRGNQPQHF. Recombination joined TRBV24-1 with TRBJ1-5, with TRBD1 perhaps the D gene, on 6 matching bases. The CDR3 spans 16 residues, from the cysteine through the phenylalanine. The entry retains the CDR3 DNA only, 48 bases that are in frame from base 1. Looking up the germline V gene yields CDR1 KGHDR and CDR2 SFDVKD. A distance of 12 bases separates the germline ends of V and J, which lose 2 bases and 2 bases respectively.